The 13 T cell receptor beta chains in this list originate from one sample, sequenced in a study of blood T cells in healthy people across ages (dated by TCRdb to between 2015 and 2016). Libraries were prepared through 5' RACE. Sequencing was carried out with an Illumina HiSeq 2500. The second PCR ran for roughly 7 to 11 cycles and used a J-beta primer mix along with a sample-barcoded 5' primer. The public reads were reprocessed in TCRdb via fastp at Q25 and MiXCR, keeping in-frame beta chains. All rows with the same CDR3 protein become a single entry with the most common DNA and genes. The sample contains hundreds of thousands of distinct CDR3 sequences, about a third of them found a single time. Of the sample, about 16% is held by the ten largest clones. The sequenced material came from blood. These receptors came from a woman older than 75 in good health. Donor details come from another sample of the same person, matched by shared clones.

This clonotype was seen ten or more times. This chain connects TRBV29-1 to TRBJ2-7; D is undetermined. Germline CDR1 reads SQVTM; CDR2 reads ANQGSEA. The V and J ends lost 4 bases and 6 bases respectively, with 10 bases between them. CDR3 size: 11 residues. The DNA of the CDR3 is TGCAGCGTTGCACCTACGGGCGAGCAGTACTTC. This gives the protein CSVAPTGEQYF.

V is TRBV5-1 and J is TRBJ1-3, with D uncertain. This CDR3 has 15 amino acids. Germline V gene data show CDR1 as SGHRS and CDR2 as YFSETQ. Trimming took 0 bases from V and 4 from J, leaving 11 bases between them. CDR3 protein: CASSLGPAQGNTIYF. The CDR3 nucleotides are TGCGCCAGCAGCTTGGGGCCAGCACAAGGAAACACCATATATTTT.

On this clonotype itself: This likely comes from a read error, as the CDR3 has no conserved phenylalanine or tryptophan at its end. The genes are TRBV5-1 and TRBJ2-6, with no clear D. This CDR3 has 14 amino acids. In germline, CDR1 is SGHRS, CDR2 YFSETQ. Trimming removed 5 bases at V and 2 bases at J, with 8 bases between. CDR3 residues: CASSLRTGANVLTV. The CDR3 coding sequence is TGCGCCAGCAGTTTAAGAACTGGGGCCAACGTCCTGACTGTC.

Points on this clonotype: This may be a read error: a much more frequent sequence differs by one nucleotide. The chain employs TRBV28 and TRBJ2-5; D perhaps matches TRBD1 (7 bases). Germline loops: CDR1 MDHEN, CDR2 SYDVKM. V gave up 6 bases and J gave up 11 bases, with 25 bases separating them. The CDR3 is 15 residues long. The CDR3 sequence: CASRPQGGFVNEQYF. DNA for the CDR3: TGTGCCAGCAGACCCCAGGGGGGATTCGTCAATGAGCAGTACTTC. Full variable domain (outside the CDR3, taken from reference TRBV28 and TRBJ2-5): DVKVTQSSRYLVKRTGEKVFLECVQDMDHENMFWYRQDPGLGLRLIYFSYDVKMKEKGDIPEGYSVSREKKERFSLILESASTNQTSMYLCASRPQGGFVNEQYFGPGTRLLVL.

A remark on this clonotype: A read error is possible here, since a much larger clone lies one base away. DNA of the CDR3: TGTGCCAGCAGCTTGGCGGGGGGCGCCACTGAAACTTTCTTT. Translation: CASSLAGGATETFF. This chain uses TRBV5-6 with TRBJ1-1, with D tentatively TRBD1 (6 bases). CDR1 and CDR2 from the germline V gene are SGHDT and YYEEEE. The CDR3 extends over 14 amino acids. Drawing the rest from reference TRBV5-6 and TRBJ1-1, the complete variable domain is DAGVTQSPTHLIKTRGQQVTLRCSPKSGHDTVSWYQQALGQGPQFIFQYYEEEERQRGNFPDRFSGHQFPNYSSELNVNALLLGDSALYLCASSLAGGATETFFGQGTRLTVV.

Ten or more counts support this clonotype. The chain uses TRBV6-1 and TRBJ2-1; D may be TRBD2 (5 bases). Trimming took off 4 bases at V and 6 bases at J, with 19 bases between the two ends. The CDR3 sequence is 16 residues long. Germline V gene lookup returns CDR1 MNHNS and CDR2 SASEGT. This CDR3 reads CASSGLDSPYPNEQFF. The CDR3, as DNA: TGTGCCAGCAGTGGGTTGGACTCCCCATACCCCAATGAGCAGTTCTTC.

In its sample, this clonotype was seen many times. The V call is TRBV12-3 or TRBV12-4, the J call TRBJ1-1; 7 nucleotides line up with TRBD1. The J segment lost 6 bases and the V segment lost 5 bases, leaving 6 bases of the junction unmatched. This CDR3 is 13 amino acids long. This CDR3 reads CASSTGEVAEAFF. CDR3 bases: TGTGCCAGCAGTACAGGGGAGGTAGCTGAAGCTTTCTTT.

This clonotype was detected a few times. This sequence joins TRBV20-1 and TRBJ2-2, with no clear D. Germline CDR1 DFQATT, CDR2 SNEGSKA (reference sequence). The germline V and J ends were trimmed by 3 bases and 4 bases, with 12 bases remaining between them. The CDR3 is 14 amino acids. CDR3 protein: CSASREAVTGELFF. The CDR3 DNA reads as TGCAGTGCTAGCCGCGAGGCGGTCACCGGGGAGCTGTTTTTT.

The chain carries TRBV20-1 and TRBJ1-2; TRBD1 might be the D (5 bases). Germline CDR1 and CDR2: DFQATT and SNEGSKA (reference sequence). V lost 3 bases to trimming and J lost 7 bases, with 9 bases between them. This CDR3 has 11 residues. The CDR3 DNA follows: TGCAGTGCTAGGCGGGGCGCTGGCTACACCTTC. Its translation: CSARRGAGYTF.

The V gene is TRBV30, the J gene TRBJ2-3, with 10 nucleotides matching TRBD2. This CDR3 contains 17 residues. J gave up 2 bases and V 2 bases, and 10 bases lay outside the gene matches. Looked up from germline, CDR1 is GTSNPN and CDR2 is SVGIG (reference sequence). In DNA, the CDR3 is TGTGCCTGGAGTTCCATAAGCGGGGGGGGCCACACAGATACGCAGTATTTT. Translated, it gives CAWSSISGGGHTDTQYF.

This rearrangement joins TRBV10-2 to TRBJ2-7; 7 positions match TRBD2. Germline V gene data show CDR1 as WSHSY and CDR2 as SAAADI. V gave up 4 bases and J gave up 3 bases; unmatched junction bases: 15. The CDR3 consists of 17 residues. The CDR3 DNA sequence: TGCGCCAGCAGTGGGCCGTTGGAACTAGCGAGCTACTACGAGCAGTACTTC. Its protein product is CASSGPLELASYYEQYF.

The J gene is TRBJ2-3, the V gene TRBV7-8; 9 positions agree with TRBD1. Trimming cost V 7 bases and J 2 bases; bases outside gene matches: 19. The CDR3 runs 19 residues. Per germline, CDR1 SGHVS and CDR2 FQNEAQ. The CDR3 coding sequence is TGTGCCAGCACACCACACAGGGGGCGCGTTTATTGGGACACAGATACGCAGTATTTT. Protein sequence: CASTPHRGRVYWDTDTQYF.

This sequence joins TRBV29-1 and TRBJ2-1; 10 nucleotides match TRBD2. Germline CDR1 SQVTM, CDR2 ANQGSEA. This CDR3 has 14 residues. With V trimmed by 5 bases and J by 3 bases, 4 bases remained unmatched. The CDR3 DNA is TGCAGCGTTAAGACTAGCGGGTACTACAATGAGCAGTTCTTC. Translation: CSVKTSGYYNEQFF.